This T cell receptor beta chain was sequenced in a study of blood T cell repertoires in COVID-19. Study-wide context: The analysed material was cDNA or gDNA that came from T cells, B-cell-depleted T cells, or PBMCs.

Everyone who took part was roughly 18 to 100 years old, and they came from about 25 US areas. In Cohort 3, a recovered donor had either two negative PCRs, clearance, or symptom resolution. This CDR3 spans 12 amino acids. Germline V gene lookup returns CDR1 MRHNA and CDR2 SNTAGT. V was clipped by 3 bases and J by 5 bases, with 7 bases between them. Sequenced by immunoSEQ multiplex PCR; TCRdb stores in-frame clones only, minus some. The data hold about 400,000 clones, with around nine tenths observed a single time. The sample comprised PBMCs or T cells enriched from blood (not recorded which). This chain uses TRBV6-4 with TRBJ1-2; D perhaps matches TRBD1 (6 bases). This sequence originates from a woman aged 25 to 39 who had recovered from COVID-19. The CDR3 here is CASSEQGYGYTF. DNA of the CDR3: TGTGCCAGCAGTGAACAGGGATATGGCTACACCTTC.